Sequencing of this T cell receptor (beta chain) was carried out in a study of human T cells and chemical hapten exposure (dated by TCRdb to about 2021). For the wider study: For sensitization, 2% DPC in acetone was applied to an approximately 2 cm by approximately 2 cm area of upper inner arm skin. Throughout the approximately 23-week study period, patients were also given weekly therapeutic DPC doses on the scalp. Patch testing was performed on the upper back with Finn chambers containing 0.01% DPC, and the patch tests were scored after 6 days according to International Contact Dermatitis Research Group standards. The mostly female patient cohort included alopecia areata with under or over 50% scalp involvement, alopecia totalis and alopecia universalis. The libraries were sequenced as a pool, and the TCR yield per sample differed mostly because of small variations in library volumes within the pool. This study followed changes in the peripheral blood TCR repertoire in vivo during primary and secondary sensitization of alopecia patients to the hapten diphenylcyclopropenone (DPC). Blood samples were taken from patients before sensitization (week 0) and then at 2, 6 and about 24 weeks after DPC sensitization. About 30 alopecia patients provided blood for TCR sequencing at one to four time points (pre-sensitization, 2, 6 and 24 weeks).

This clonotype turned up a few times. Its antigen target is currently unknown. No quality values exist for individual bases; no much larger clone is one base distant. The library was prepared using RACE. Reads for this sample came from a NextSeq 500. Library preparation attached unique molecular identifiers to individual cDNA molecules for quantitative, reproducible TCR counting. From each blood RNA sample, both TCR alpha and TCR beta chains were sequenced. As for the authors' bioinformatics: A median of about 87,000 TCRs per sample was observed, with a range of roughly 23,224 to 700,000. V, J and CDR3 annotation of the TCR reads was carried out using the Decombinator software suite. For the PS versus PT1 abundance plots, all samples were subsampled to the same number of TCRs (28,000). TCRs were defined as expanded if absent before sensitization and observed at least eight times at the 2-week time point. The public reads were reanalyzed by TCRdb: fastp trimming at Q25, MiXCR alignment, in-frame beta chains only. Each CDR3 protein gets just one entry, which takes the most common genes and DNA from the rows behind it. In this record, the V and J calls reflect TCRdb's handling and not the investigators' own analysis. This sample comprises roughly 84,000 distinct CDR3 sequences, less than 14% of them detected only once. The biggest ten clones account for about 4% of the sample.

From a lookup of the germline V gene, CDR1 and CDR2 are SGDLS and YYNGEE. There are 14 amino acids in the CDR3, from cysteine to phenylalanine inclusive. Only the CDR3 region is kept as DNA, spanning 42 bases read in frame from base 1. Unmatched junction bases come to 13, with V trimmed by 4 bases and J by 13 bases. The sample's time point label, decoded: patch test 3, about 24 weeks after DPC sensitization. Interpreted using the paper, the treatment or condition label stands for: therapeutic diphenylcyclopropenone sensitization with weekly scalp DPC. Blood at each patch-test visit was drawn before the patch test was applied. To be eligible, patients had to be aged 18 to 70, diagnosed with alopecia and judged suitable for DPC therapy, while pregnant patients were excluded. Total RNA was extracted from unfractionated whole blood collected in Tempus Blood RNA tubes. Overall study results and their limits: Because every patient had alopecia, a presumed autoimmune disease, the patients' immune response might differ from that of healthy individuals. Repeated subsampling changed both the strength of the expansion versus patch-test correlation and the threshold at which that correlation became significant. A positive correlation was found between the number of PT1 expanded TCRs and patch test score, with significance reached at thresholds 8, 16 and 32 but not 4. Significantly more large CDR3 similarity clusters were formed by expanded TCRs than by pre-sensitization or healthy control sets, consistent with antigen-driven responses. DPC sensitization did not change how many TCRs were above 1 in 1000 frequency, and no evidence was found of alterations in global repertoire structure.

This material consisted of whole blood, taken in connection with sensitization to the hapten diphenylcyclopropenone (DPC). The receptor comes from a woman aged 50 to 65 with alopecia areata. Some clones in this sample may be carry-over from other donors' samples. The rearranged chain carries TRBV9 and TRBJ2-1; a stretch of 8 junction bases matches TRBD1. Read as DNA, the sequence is TGTGCCAGCAGCACTAGGGGTCAGGGGGCGGCCCAGTTCTTC. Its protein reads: CASSTRGQGAAQFF.